This T cell receptor (beta chain) came from a study of vaccination and CD4 T cells after COVID-19. Worth noting for this clonotype: The antigen is undetermined. Compared with germline, one end of the junction differs, possibly owing to a read error.

The CDR3 runs 20 residues. CDR1 LGHNA and CDR2 YNFKEQ come from the germline V gene. Stated treatment: roughly 11-day PBMC culture with coronavirus spike peptide pools or control peptides (ViraFEST assay). Scientists ran DNA taken from cultured CD4+ T cells through the Oncomine TCR Beta short-read assay for sequencing. MiXCR, applied by TCRdb to the PCR reads, yields one record per CDR3 protein. Here the sample spans about 7,800 distinct CDR3 sequences, approximately 65% being singletons. This sequence originates from a human donor who had recovered from COVID-19. The V gene is TRBV4-2, the J gene TRBJ2-5; possible D gene TRBD2, 6 bases. The specimen sequenced was CD4+ T cells from blood, cultured in vitro. CDR3 residues: CASSQLSAPGVAGRQGTQYF. In DNA, the CDR3 is TGTGCCAGCAGCCAACTAAGTGCCCCCGGGGTAGCTGGGAGGCAAGGGACCCAGTACTTC.